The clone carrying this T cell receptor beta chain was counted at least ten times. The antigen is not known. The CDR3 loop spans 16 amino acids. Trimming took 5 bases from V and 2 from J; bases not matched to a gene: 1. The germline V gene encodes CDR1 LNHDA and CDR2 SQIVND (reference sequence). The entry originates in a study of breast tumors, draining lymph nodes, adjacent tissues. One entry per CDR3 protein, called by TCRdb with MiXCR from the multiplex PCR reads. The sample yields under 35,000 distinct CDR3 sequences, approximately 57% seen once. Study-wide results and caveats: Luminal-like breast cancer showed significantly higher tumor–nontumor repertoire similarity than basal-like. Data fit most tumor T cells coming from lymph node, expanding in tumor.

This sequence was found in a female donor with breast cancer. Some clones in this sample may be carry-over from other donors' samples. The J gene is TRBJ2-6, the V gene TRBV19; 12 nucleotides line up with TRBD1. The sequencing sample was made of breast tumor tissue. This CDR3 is CASSGTGGPGANVLTF. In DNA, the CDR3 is TGTGCCAGTAGTGGGACAGGGGGCCCTGGGGCCAACGTCCTGACTTTC.